These 24 T cell receptor beta chains were all obtained from the same sample, sequenced in a study of T cell responses to AZD1222 COVID-19 vaccine. Generated by immunoSEQ multiplex PCR, the TCRdb table keeps only in-frame clones and is missing some. The sample holds 150,000 to 200,000 clones, roughly 85% seen once. Sample: peripheral blood, taken 28 days after the second AZD1222 dose. The receptors shown here come from an adult who received the AZD1222 COVID-19 vaccine.

This chain joins TRBV4-2 and TRBJ2-1; TRBD2 agrees at 7 bases. The CDR3 has 16 residues. V was clipped by 4 bases and J by 9 bases; unmatched bases: 15. Germline V gene data show CDR1 as LGHNA and CDR2 as YNFKEQ. CDR3: CASSPNSGLGPAEQFF. CDR3 nucleotides: TGTGCCAGCAGCCCGAATAGCGGGTTGGGTCCAGCTGAGCAGTTCTTC.

This clone was counted between two and nine times. This chain connects TRBV7-2 to TRBJ2-7; D unclear. CDR3 size: 14 residues. Germline V gene data show CDR1 as SGHTA and CDR2 as FQGNSA. V lost 5 bases, J lost 4 bases, and 15 bases lay in between. The CDR3 DNA reads TGTGCCAGCAGCCCCCCTCCCAGCAGATACGAGCAGTACTTC. Its protein is CASSPPPSRYEQYF.

The V call is TRBV5-4, the J call TRBJ2-1; no firm D call. V was trimmed by 0 bases and J by 7 bases, leaving 11 bases between them. The length of the CDR3 is 14 residues. Germline V gene data show CDR1 as SGHNT and CDR2 as YYREEE (reference sequence). The CDR3 loop is CASSLGLAKNEQFF. CDR3 DNA: TGTGCCAGCAGCTTGGGTTTGGCTAAGAATGAGCAGTTCTTC.

The chain combines TRBV5-4 with TRBJ2-5; 10 nucleotides line up with TRBD1. V lost 5 bases and J lost 9; bases outside the gene matches: 7. Germline assignment: CDR1 SGHNT and CDR2 YYREEE (reference sequence). The CDR3 sequence is 13 residues long. CDR3 nucleotides: TGTGCCAGCAGTGCCGGGACAGGGGCTCCCCAGTACTTC. As protein: CASSAGTGAPQYF.

The chain links TRBV7-9 to TRBJ2-2, with 7 bases fitting TRBD2. CDR1 and CDR2 from the germline V gene are SEHNR and FQNEAQ (reference sequence). The CDR3 contains 15 residues. J gave up 7 bases and V 2 bases, and 7 bases lay outside the gene matches. The CDR3 here is CASSLTPSGGGELFF. CDR3 coding DNA: TGTGCCAGCAGCTTAACCCCCTCGGGGGGCGGGGAGCTGTTTTTT.

The chain uses TRBV19 and TRBJ1-5, with unresolved D. The V gene's germline CDR1 is LNHDA and CDR2 SQIVND (reference sequence). This CDR3 region has 14 residues. The V end was cut by 1 base, the J end by 8 bases, with 12 bases between. CDR3 DNA sequence: TGTGCCAGTAGTATAGCTGGGTTGAGGGAGCCCCAGCATTTT. Amino acid sequence: CASSIAGLREPQHF.

This chain connects TRBV2 to TRBJ1-2; D remains ambiguous. CDR1 and CDR2 (germline): SNHLY, FYNNEI. V was trimmed by 3 bases and J by 4 bases, leaving 15 bases between them. CDR3 length: 15 residues. The CDR3: CASSDVPGPVYGYTF. The CDR3 DNA sequence: TGTGCCAGCAGTGATGTCCCCGGGCCAGTCTATGGCTACACCTTC.

The rearrangement links TRBV11-2 to TRBJ1-4; 7 positions agree with TRBD1. J was trimmed by 2 bases and V by 6 bases; bases with no gene match: 6. The CDR3 loop spans 15 amino acids. From germline, CDR1 is SGHAT and CDR2 FQNNGV. The CDR3 region has the DNA TGTGCCAGCAGGCGACCAGGGGGGACTAATGAAAAACTGTTTTTT. It specifies CASRRPGGTNEKLFF.

This chain uses TRBV5-6 with TRBJ2-7; D is possibly TRBD1 or TRBD2 (5 bases each). Looked up from germline, CDR1 is SGHDT and CDR2 is YYEEEE. Trimming cost V 6 bases and J 4 bases, with 17 bases left between them. CDR3 length: 14 amino acids. Written as DNA, the CDR3 is TGTGCCAGCACTCTGTCCCGGGACCCTTACGAGCAGTACTTC. This sequence encodes CASTLSRDPYEQYF. The whole variable domain, filled in from reference TRBV5-6 and TRBJ2-7, reads DAGVTQSPTHLIKTRGQQVTLRCSPKSGHDTVSWYQQALGQGPQFIFQYYEEEERQRGNFPDRFSGHQFPNYSSELNVNALLLGDSALYLCASTLSRDPYEQYFGPGTRLTVT.

The chain employs TRBV2 and TRBJ1-3, with D perhaps TRBD1 (6 bases). V dropped 10 bases and J dropped 0 bases, with 19 bases sitting between them. Germline CDR1 SNHLY, CDR2 FYNNEI. CDR3 size: 16 residues. CDR3 in amino acids: CANNLEGQTSGNTIYF. For the CDR3, the DNA is TGTGCCAACAACCTAGAAGGACAGACCTCTGGAAACACCATATATTTT.

CDR3 sequence reads: CASSQRVRDTEAFF. Here the CDR3 DNA reads TGTGCCAGCAGCCAAAGGGTTCGGGACACTGAAGCTTTCTTT. The chain recombines TRBV14 with TRBJ1-1; unclear D gene. From germline, CDR1 is SGHDN and CDR2 FVKESK. The CDR3 is 14 amino acids. V lost 2 bases to trimming and J lost 3 bases, with 10 bases between them.

The chain is built from TRBV3-1 (or the pseudogene TRBV3-2) and TRBJ1-6; D might be TRBD1 (6 bases). CDR3 length: 18 amino acids. Germline CDR1 LGHDT, CDR2 YNNKEL (reference sequence). Between the trimmed V and J ends, which lost 1 base and 7 bases, there was a span of 20 bases. CDR3 amino acids: CASSQGLGHGWLNSPLHF. In nucleotides, the CDR3 is TGTGCCAGCAGCCAAGGTTTGGGACACGGATGGCTCAATTCACCCCTCCACTTT.

The chain recombines TRBV19 with TRBJ1-1, with unresolved D. Between the trimmed V and J ends, which lost 3 bases and 0 bases, there was a span of 14 bases. The CDR3 totals 16 residues. The V gene's germline CDR1 is LNHDA and CDR2 SQIVND (reference sequence). This chain's CDR3 is CASSILPSQMNTEAFF. The CDR3 DNA sequence: TGTGCCAGTAGTATTCTCCCCAGCCAGATGAACACTGAAGCTTTCTTT.

V is TRBV18 and J is TRBJ2-5; 9 bases are shared with TRBD1. V gave up 0 bases and J gave up 6 bases; unmatched junction bases: 8. The CDR3 is 16 residues long. The germline gives CDR1 KGHSH, CDR2 LQKENI. CDR3 nucleotides: TGTGCCAGCTCACCACCCACAGGGGGCGCCATTAAGACCCAGTACTTC. Translation: CASSPPTGGAIKTQYF. Full variable domain (outside the CDR3, taken from reference TRBV18 and TRBJ2-5): NAGVMQNPRHLVRRRGQEARLRCSPMKGHSHVYWYRQLPEEGLKFMVYLQKENIIDESGMPKERFSAEFPKEGPSILRIQQVVRGDSAAYFCASSPPTGGAIKTQYFGPGTRLLVL.

The chain carries TRBV4-1 and TRBJ2-7, with no clear D. Germline V gene data show CDR1 as MGHRA and CDR2 as YSYEKL. The CDR3 spans 15 residues. The ends were cut back, 4 bases at V and 4 bases at J, with 17 bases in the middle. CDR3 sequence: CASSPQSRGSYEQYF. CDR3 coding DNA: TGCGCCAGCAGCCCCCAGTCGAGAGGTAGTTACGAGCAGTACTTC.

V is TRBV11-2 and J is TRBJ2-7, with 8 bases lining up with TRBD1. The CDR3 is 12 amino acids. V trimming: 5 bases; J trimming: 6 bases; junction bases outside the gene matches: 3. CDR1 is SGHAT, CDR2 FQNNGV, per germline. The CDR3 nucleotides read TGTGCCAGCAGCGGGACAGGTCGCGAGCAGTACTTC. This encodes CASSGTGREQYF.

The rearrangement joins TRBV5-5 to TRBJ2-7; TRBD1 aligns across 9 bases. The trim removed 4 bases at V and 5 bases at J, leaving 7 bases unmatched. This CDR3 has 14 residues. CDR1 is SGHKS, CDR2 YYEKEE, per germline (reference sequence). CDR3 coding DNA: TGTGCCAGCAGCCCGGGACAGGGTTGGAACGAGCAGTACTTC. Translating it yields CASSPGQGWNEQYF.

Only a few counts were recorded for this clone. The chain is built from TRBV7-9 and TRBJ1-4; 9 bases match TRBD1. Germline V CDR1 and CDR2: SEHNR, FQNEAQ (reference sequence). The junction had 11 bases not matched to a gene; V was cut back by 4 bases and J by 5 bases. The CDR3 has 17 residues. The CDR3 reads CASSSEQGAPLNEKLFF. For the CDR3, the DNA is TGTGCCAGCAGCTCCGAACAGGGGGCCCCTCTGAATGAAAAACTGTTTTTT.

This clone was counted a few times. J is TRBJ1-2 and V is TRBV5-4; D is unclear. This CDR3 comprises 12 residues. From germline, CDR1 is SGHNT and CDR2 YYREEE (reference sequence). Trimming cost V 3 bases and J 8 bases, with 11 bases left between them. In DNA form, the CDR3 reads TGTGCCAGCAGCTATACGGCCCCCGGCTACACCTTC. Translating it yields CASSYTAPGYTF.

This chain connects TRBV18 to TRBJ1-1; 8 bases are a match to TRBD1. The CDR3 length is 19 residues. From germline, CDR1 is KGHSH and CDR2 LQKENI. V lost 5 bases and J lost 0; bases outside the gene matches: 17. This CDR3 is CASSATPPGQAFMNTEAFF. The DNA for the CDR3 is TGTGCCAGCTCAGCAACTCCACCGGGACAGGCTTTCATGAACACTGAAGCTTTCTTT.

This clone was observed a few times. This chain uses TRBV21-1 with TRBJ1-5. TRBV21-1 is shown as a pseudogene. CDR3 length: 16 amino acids. CDR3 sequence (DNA): TGTGCCAGCACCCCCCTAGGGGGGATTAGCAATCAGCCCCAGCATTTT. Translation gives CASTPLGGISNQPQHF.

The rearrangement joins TRBV4-1 to TRBJ1-1; 8 nucleotides match TRBD1. This CDR3 contains 14 residues. The ends lost 1 base at V and 8 bases at J; junction bases unmatched: 6. Germline-derived CDR1 and CDR2 are MGHRA and YSYEKL. The CDR3 here is CASSQGDRGGEAFF. The CDR3 DNA reads TGCGCCAGCAGCCAAGGAGACAGGGGTGGAGAAGCTTTCTTT.

This CDR3 is CASTQGKGEAFF. CDR3 in DNA: TGCGCCAGCACCCAGGGGAAGGGTGAAGCTTTCTTT. The chain carries TRBV5-1 and TRBJ1-1; the D gene is possibly TRBD1 (6 bases). V was pared by 6 bases and J by 7 bases, with 13 bases between. The CDR3 is made up of 12 amino acids. Germline values: CDR1 SGHRS, CDR2 YFSETQ.

The CDR3: CASSLGGRGRRYNEQFF. DNA of the CDR3: TGTGCCAGCAGCTTAGGGGGCAGGGGGAGACGGTACAATGAGCAGTTCTTC. The J gene is TRBJ2-1, the V gene TRBV7-2; 7 positions match TRBD1. CDR1 and CDR2 from the germline V gene are SGHTA and FQGNSA. The V gene end was trimmed by 1 base and the J gene end by 4 bases; junction bases not matched to a gene: 10. The CDR3 consists of 17 residues.